This T cell receptor beta chain was sequenced in a study of cytomegalovirus exposure and HLA in healthy donors. V was shortened by 5 bases and J by 5 bases, with 22 bases between the two germline ends. Germline V gives CDR1 SGHAT, CDR2 FQNNGV. This CDR3 is 16 amino acids long. This clone was seen a single time. The PCR made use of 60 Vbeta and 13 Jbeta primers. Repertoires were generated with immunoSEQ multiplex PCR, while TCRdb's copy carries only in-frame clones and drops some. Among 150,000 to 200,000 clones, roughly 86% were seen once, and the ten largest hold 4% to 6%. This chain connects TRBV11-2 to TRBJ2-7; TRBD2 is a possible D gene (7 bases). Sequenced: PBMCs. The TCR comes from a girl aged 10 to 17 in good health and CMV-seropositive. CDR3 DNA sequence: TGTGCCAGCAGCACCGTGAGGAGGCGGGGGCCCCACGAGCAGTACTTC. This translates into CASSTVRRRGPHEQYF.